The 15 T cell receptor beta chains below come from one sample, sequenced in a study of Ad26.COV2.S vaccination and SARS-CoV-2 variants. Treatment here: approximately 18 received Ad26.COV2.S at low or high dose, single or two shots; roughly 5 received placebo; per-sample allocation not given. Each sample was drawn 63 days after the first injection (of vaccine or placebo). Data came from immunoSEQ multiplex PCR; TCRdb stores just in-frame clones and leaves some out. This table holds 200,000 to 300,000 clones, more than 75% found once. The sequenced sample was peripheral blood, obtained in a trial of Ad26.COV2.S vaccine versus placebo. The receptor source for this set is a person aged 18-65 years who received the Ad26.COV2.S COVID-19 vaccine or a placebo.

The chain recombines TRBV10-2 with TRBJ1-4; D gene ambiguous. Trimming pared 8 bases from V and 0 bases from J, leaving 10 bases between. CDR1 and CDR2 from the germline V gene are WSHSY and SAAADI. There are 14 residues in the CDR3. This CDR3 is CASSQMATNEKLFF. In DNA, the CDR3 is TGCGCCAGCTCTCAGATGGCAACTAATGAAAAACTGTTTTTT.

This clone was observed once. The chain carries TRBV25-1 and TRBJ2-7, with 7 bases identical to TRBD1. The V and J ends lost 2 bases and 1 base, in that order; junction bases with no gene match: 5. The germline CDR1 and CDR2 sequences are MGHDK and SYGVNS. The CDR3 length is 15 residues. The CDR3 is CASSEENRGSYEQYF. The CDR3 bases are TGTGCCAGCAGTGAAGAAAACAGGGGTTCCTACGAGCAGTACTTC.

The chain has TRBV4-3 and TRBJ2-7; TRBD2 might be the D (6 bases). CDR1 and CDR2 from the germline V gene are LGHNA and YSLEER. V lost 2 bases and J 5 bases, leaving 10 bases between the germline ends. The CDR3 sequence is 13 residues long. The CDR3 region has the DNA TGCGCCAGCAGCCAAAGATCGGGGGACGAGCAGTACTTC. This gives the protein CASSQRSGDEQYF.

The chain recombines TRBV7-3 with TRBJ2-5; 11 bases line up with TRBD2. The length of the CDR3 is 17 residues. V shed 5 bases, J shed 1 base, and the junction held 9 bases outside the gene matches. Germline CDR1 is SGHTA and CDR2 is FQGTGA. The CDR3 DNA follows: TGTGCCAGCAGCCCGCAACTAGCGGGAGAACTCCAAGAGACCCAGTACTTC. It codes for CASSPQLAGELQETQYF.

A single count supports this clone. This chain joins TRBV5-4 and TRBJ2-7; D possibly corresponds to TRBD1 (6 bases). V was pared by 2 bases and J by 1 base, with 13 bases between. From germline, CDR1 is SGHNT and CDR2 YYREEE (reference sequence). The CDR3 has 15 residues. The CDR3 reads CASSLRGSGSYEQYF. The CDR3 DNA follows: TGTGCCAGCAGCTTAAGGGGGAGCGGATCCTACGAGCAGTACTTC. The full variable domain, rest sourced from reference TRBV5-4 and TRBJ2-7, is ETGVTQSPTHLIKTRGQQVTLRCSSQSGHNTVSWYQQALGQGPQFIFQYYREEENGRGNFPPRFSGLQFPNYSSELNVNALELDDSALYLCASSLRGSGSYEQYFGPGTRLTVT.

The chain uses TRBV6-5 and TRBJ2-2; D is unclear. The germline V gene encodes CDR1 MNHEY and CDR2 SVGAGI. The CDR3 runs to 13 residues. V was shortened by 5 bases and J by 2 bases, with 6 bases between the two germline ends. CDR3 protein: CASSQLNTGELFF. The CDR3, as DNA: TGTGCCAGCAGTCAGCTCAACACCGGGGAGCTGTTTTTT.

CDR3 bases: TGTGCCAGCAGCCAGGGGTCGGGGAGTGAGACCCAGTACTTC. Protein: CASSQGSGSETQYF. The gene calls are TRBV9 and TRBJ2-5; possibly TRBD1 for D (6 bases). The CDR3 spans 14 residues. The germline CDR1 and CDR2 sequences are SGDLS and YYNGEE. Trimming stripped 4 bases from V and 5 bases from J, with 15 bases between.

In DNA form, the CDR3 reads TGTGCCAGCAGCTTTGGGGACGTCTATAATTCACCCCTCCACTTT. It is translated as CASSFGDVYNSPLHF. The V call is TRBV7-2, the J call TRBJ1-6; perhaps TRBD1 as D (5 bases). Germline CDR1 and CDR2: SGHTA and FQGNSA. V shed 3 bases and J shed 3 bases, with 9 bases lying between them. The CDR3 consists of 15 residues.

The chain carries TRBV5-1 and TRBJ2-5; 7 positions match TRBD2. V gave up 1 base and J gave up 0 bases; unmatched junction bases: 6. Germline loops: CDR1 SGHRS, CDR2 YFSETQ. The CDR3 has 16 residues. In DNA form, the CDR3 reads TGCGCCAGCAGCTTGAGAAGCGGGGCTTACCAAGAGACCCAGTACTTC. Residues: CASSLRSGAYQETQYF.

This clone has just a few counts. The chain couples TRBV18 to TRBJ2-7; 9 positions match TRBD1. The CDR3 loop spans 16 amino acids. Germline loops: CDR1 KGHSH, CDR2 LQKENI. The trim removed 1 base at V and 0 bases at J, leaving 4 bases unmatched. The CDR3 protein is CASSPRDRVDSYEQYF. In nucleotides, the CDR3 is TGTGCCAGCTCACCACGGGACAGGGTTGACTCCTACGAGCAGTACTTC.

The table lists this clone with many counts. V usage is TRBV6-2 or TRBV6-3 and J usage is TRBJ2-1, with 9 bases that match TRBD2. The CDR3 has 15 residues. With V trimmed by 2 bases and J by 3 bases, 2 bases remained unmatched. Germline values: CDR1 MNHEY, CDR2 SVGEGT. The CDR3 coding sequence is TGTGCCAGCAGTTACGATAGCGGGAGCTACAATGAGCAGTTCTTC. Residues: CASSYDSGSYNEQFF.

CDR3 bases: TGTGCCATCAGTGAGAAGGGCGCAGGTTCCTACAATGAGCAGTTCTTC. It yields the protein CAISEKGAGSYNEQFF. V is TRBV10-3 and J is TRBJ2-1; D uncertain. V was trimmed by 2 bases and J by 1 base, leaving 12 bases between them. The CDR3 has 16 amino acids. The V gene's germline CDR1 is ENHRY and CDR2 SYGVKD.

The chain carries TRBV6-1 and TRBJ1-2, with a weak D call TRBD1 (5 bases). The CDR3 runs to 15 residues. Germline values: CDR1 MNHNS, CDR2 SASEGT. Trimming removed 1 base at V and 3 bases at J, with 12 bases between. CDR3: CASSEGMGRHYGYTF. In nucleotides, the CDR3 is TGTGCCAGCAGTGAAGGGATGGGGCGGCACTATGGCTACACCTTC.

The chain joins TRBV9 to TRBJ1-2; D gene uncertain. Germline V gene lookup returns CDR1 SGDLS and CDR2 YYNGEE. CDR3 length: 16 residues. V gave up 0 bases and J gave up 2 bases, with 14 bases separating them. The CDR3 region has the DNA TGTGCCAGCAGCGTAGCGGACCGGACCGCCAACTATGGCTACACCTTC. This encodes CASSVADRTANYGYTF.

The chain joins TRBV19 to TRBJ1-4; D possibly corresponds to TRBD1 (5 bases). This CDR3 is 15 amino acids long. Germline V gene sequence: CDR1 LNHDA, CDR2 SQIVND (reference sequence). V was cut by 6 bases and J by 0 bases, with 11 bases left in between. In DNA form, the CDR3 reads TGTGCCAGTAGCGCCAGGGTGGCAACTAATGAAAAACTGTTTTTT. Its protein is CASSARVATNEKLFF.